This T cell receptor beta chain was obtained from a study of early stage breast cancer tumors. Overall study context: Of roughly 17 invasive breast tumors, more than ten were hormone receptor-positive, HER2-negative.

TCRdb's table, derived via immunoSEQ multiplex PCR, lists solely in-frame clones and lacks some. The sample shows 60,000 to 75,000 clones, more than 70% of them seen only once. The germline CDR1 and CDR2 sequences are SGDLS and YYNGEE. V shed 1 base and J shed 1 base, with 11 bases lying between them. The CDR3 loop spans 15 amino acids. J is TRBJ1-1 and V is TRBV9; the D is unclear. This sequence originates from a person in their 40s with breast cancer. The sequencing input was blood. Here the CDR3 DNA reads TGTGCCAGCAGCGTAAATGGACGGAAGAACACTGAAGCTTTCTTT. This sequence encodes CASSVNGRKNTEAFF.